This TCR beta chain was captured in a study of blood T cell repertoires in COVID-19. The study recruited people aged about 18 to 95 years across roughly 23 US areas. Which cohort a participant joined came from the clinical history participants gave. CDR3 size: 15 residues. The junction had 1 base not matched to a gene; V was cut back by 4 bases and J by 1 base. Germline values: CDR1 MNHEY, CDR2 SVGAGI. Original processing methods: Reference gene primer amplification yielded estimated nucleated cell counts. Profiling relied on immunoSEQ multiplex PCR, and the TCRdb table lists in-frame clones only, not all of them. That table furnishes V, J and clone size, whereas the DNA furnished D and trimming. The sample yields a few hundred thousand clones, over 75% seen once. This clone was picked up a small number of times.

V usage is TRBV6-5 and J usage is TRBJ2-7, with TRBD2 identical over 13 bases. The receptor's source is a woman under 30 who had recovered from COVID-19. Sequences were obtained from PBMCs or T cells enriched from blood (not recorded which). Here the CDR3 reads CASSLLAGGSYEQYF. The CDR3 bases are TGTGCCAGCAGTTTACTAGCGGGGGGGTCCTACGAGCAGTACTTC.